This T cell receptor beta chain was recorded in a study of persistence of HIV-infected CD4 T cells. This was the immunoSEQ version 4 assay in survey mode. Sequenced by immunoSEQ multiplex PCR; TCRdb stores in-frame clones only, minus some. Altogether more than 35,000 clones are present, just over 90% being singletons, with the ten largest covering under 2%. CDR1 and CDR2 (germline): MGHRA, YSYEKL. The CDR3 runs 15 residues. The trim removed 0 bases at V and 2 bases at J, leaving 1 base unmatched. As regards this clone: Its target is unknown.

Cells were stimulated nonspecifically with anti-CD3/anti-CD28 magnetic beads. Sorting selected CD4+ T cells upregulating both CD40 ligand and CD69. The chain has TRBV4-1 and TRBJ2-7; TRBD1 aligns across 10 bases. The clonotype originates from an adult man with HIV who was CMV-seropositive. The sample was CD4+ T cells sorted from PBMCs after approximately 20-hour stimulation, taken from a patient who received antiretroviral therapy. CDR3 sequence reads: CASSQEGTGAYEQYF. The CDR3 bases are TGCGCCAGCAGCCAAGAAGGGACAGGGGCCTACGAGCAGTACTTC.